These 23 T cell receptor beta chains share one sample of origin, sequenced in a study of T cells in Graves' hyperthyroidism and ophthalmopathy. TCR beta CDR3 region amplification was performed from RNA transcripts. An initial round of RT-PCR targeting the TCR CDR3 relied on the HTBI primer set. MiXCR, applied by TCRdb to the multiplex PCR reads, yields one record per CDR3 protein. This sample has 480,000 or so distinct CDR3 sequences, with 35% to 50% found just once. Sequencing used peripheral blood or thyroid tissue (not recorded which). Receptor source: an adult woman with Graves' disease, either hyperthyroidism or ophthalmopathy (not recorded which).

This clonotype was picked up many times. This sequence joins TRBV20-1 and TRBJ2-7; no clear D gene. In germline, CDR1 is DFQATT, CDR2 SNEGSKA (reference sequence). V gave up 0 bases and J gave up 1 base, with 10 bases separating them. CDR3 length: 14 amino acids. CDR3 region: CSARDPVESYEQYF. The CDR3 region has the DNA TGCAGTGCTAGAGACCCCGTGGAGTCCTACGAGCAGTACTTC.

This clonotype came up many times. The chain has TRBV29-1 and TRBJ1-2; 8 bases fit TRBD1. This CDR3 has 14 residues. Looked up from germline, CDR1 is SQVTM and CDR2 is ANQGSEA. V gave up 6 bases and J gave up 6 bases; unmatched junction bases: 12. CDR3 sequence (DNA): TGCAGCGTCGGACAGGGAAGCCCCCCGAATGGCTACACCTTC. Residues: CSVGQGSPPNGYTF. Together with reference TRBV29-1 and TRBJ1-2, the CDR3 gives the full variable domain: SAVISQKPSRDICQRGTSLTIQCQVDSQVTMMFWYRQQPGQSLTLIATANQGSEATYESGFVIDKFPISRPNLTFSTLTVSNMSPEDSSIYLCSVGQGSPPNGYTFGSGTRLTVV.

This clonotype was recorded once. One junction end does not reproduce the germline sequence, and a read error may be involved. CDR3 amino acids: CSVELGGRTGELYF. CDR3 sequence (DNA): TGCAGCGTTGAACTGGGGGGACGCACCGGGGAGCTGTACTTC. The chain recombines TRBV29-1 with TRBJ2-7; D perhaps matches TRBD2 (6 bases). CDR1 is SQVTM, CDR2 ANQGSEA, per germline. CDR3 length: 14 amino acids.

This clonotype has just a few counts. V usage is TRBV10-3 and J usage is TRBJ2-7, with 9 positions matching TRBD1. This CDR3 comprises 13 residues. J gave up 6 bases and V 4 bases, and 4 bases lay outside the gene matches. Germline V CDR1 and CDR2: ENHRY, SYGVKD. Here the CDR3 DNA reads TGTGCCATCAGTGGGGTGGACAGGGGCGAGCAGTACTTC. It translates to CAISGVDRGEQYF.

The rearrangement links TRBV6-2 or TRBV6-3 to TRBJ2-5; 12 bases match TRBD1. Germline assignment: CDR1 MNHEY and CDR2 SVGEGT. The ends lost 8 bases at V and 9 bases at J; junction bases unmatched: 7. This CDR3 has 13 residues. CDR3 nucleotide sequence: TGTGCCAGCGGGACAGGGGGCTTTCAGCCCCAGTACTTC. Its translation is CASGTGGFQPQYF.

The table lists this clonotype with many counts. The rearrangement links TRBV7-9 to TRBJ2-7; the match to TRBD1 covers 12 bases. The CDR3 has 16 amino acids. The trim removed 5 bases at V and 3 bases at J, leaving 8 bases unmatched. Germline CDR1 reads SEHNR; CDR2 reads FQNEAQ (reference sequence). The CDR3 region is CASSATGTGGLYEQYF. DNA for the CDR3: TGTGCCAGCAGCGCTACCGGGACAGGGGGCCTCTACGAGCAGTACTTC. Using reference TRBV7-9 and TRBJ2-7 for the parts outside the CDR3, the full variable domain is DTGVSQNPRHKITKRGQNVTFRCDPISEHNRLYWYRQTLGQGPEFLTYFQNEAQLEKSRLLSDRFSAERPKGSFSTLEIQRTEQGDSAMYLCASSATGTGGLYEQYFGPGTRLTVT.

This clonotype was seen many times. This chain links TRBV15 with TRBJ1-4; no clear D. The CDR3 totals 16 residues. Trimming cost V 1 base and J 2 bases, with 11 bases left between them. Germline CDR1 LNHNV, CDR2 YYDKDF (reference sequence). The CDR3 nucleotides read TGTGCCACCAGCAGAGTGGGGTTAGGGACTAATGAAAAACTGTTTTTT. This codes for CATSRVGLGTNEKLFF.

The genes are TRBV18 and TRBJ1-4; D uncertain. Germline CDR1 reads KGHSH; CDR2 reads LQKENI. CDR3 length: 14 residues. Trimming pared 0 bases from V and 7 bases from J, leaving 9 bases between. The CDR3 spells CASSPPGSGEKLFF. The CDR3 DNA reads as TGTGCCAGCTCACCACCAGGGTCGGGTGAAAAACTGTTTTTT.

This CDR3 reads CASSPGVAEIYEQYF. The CDR3 DNA sequence: TGTGCCAGCAGCCCCGGGGTAGCGGAGATCTACGAGCAGTACTTC. The chain has TRBV7-9 and TRBJ2-7; D is perhaps TRBD2 (6 bases). CDR3 length equals 15 residues. V was clipped by 5 bases and J by 3 bases, with 17 bases between them. The germline CDR1 and CDR2 sequences are SEHNR and FQNEAQ (reference sequence).

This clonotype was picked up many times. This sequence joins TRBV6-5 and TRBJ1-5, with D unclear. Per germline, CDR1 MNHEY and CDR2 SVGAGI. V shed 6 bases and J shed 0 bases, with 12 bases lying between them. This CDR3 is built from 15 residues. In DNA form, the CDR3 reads TGTGCCAGCAGCCGCTCCTCGGGTAGCAATCAGCCCCAGCATTTT. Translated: CASSRSSGSNQPQHF.

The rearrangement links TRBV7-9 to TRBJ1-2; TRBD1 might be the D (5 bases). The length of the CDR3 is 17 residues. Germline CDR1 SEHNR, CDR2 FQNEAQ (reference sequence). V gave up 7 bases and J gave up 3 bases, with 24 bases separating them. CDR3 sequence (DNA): TGTGCCAGCACCACTAAGGCCCGAAACCGGGACGACTATGGCTACACCTTC. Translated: CASTTKARNRDDYGYTF.

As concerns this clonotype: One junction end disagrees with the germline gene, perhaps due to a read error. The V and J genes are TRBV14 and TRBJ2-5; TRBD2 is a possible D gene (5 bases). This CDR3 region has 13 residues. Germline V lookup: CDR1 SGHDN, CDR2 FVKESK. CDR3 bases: TGTGCCGGCAGCCAAACGGGGTTAGAGACCCAGTACTTC. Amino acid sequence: CAGSQTGLETQYF.

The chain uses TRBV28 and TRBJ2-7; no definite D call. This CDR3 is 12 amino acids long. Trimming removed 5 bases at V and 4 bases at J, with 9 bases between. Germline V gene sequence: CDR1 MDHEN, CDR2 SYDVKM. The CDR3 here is CASSLETYEQYF. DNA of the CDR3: TGTGCCAGCAGTCTCGAGACTTACGAGCAGTACTTC.

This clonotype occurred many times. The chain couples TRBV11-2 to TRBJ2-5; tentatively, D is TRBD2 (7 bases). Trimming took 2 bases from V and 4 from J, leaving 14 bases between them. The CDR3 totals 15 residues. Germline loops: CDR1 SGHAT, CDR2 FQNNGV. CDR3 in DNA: TGTGCCAGCAGCTTACGCGGGAGAGGGGGAGAGACCCAGTACTTC. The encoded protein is CASSLRGRGGETQYF.

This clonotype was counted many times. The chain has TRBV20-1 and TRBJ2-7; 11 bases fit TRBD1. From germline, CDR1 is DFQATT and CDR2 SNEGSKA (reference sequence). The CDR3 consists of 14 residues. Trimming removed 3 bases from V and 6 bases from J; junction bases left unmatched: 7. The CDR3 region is CSASPRDRGFEQYF. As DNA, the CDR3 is TGCAGTGCTAGTCCCCGGGACAGGGGGTTCGAGCAGTACTTC.

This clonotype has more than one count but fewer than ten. CDR3 in DNA: TGTGCCACCCACCGGGACAGTAATAATTCACCCCTCCACTTT. Protein: CATHRDSNNSPLHF. J is TRBJ1-6 and V is TRBV10-3, with TRBD1 identical over 7 bases. This CDR3 spans 14 amino acids. CDR1 is ENHRY and CDR2 is SYGVKD in the germline V gene. V dropped 10 bases and J dropped 5; count of bases not matched to a gene: 8.

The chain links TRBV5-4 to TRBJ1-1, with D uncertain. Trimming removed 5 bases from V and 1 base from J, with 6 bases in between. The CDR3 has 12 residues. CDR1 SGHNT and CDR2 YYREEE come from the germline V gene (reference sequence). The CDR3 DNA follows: TGTGCCAGCAGAATGGGGAACACTGAAGCTTTCTTT. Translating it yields CASRMGNTEAFF.

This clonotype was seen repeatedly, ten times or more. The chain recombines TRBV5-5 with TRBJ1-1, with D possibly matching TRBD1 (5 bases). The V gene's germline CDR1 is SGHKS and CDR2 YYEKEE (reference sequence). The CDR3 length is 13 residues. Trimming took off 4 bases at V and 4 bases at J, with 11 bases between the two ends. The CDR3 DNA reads TGTGCCAGCAGCCAGGCGGGGGGCACTGAAGCTTTCTTT. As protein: CASSQAGGTEAFF.

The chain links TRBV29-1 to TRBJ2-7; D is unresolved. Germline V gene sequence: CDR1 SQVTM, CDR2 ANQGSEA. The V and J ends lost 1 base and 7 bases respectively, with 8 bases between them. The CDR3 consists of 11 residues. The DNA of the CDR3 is TGCAGCGTTGAAGTCTACAATGAGCAGTACTTC. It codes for CSVEVYNEQYF.

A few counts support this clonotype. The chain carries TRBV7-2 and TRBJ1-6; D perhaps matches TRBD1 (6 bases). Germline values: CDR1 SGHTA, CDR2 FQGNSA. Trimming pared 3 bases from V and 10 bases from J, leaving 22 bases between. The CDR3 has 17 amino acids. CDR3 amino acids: CASSFVTRWGRDSPLHF. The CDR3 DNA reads TGTGCCAGCAGCTTTGTAACCCGCTGGGGGCGAGACTCACCCCTCCACTTT.

The CDR3 DNA reads TGTGCCACCAAAGGACTAGCGAACAACAATGAGCAGTTCTTC. This sequence encodes CATKGLANNNEQFF. The chain employs TRBV24-1 and TRBJ2-1, with TRBD2 identical over 9 bases. CDR1 is KGHDR, CDR2 SFDVKD, per germline. The V segment lost 8 bases and the J segment 5 bases; nucleotides outside the gene matches: 6. The CDR3 is made up of 14 amino acids.

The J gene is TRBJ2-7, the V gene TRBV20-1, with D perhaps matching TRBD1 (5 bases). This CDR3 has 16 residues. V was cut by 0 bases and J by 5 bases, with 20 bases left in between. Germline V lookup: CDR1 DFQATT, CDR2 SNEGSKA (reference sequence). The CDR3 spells CSARDTPHQGPDEQYF. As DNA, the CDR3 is TGCAGTGCTAGAGATACCCCTCACCAGGGCCCCGACGAGCAGTACTTC.

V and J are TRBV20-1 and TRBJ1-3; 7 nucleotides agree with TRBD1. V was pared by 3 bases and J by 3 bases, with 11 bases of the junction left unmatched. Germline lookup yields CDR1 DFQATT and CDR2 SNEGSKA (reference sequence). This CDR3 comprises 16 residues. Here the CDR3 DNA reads TGCAGTGCTAGGGACGGGACAGTCTACTTTGGAAACACCATATATTTT. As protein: CSARDGTVYFGNTIYF.